What follows is one TCR beta chain and its context. The target of this receptor is not known. Base qualities are not at hand, and no much larger clone is one base apart. This record comes from a study of blood T cell repertoires in COVID-19 (TCRdb year 2020). Turning to the overall study: Collaborator samples came from the United States, Italy and Spain and covered acute and convalescent phases of COVID-19. The material from the prospective study consisted of cDNA or gDNA derived from T cells, B-cell-depleted T cells, or PBMCs. Subjects who had been exposed to COVID-19, were actively infected with it, or had recovered from it provided the deeply sampled blood TCRbeta repertoires that made up the dataset. A freely available public database, intended as a resource for researchers studying the immune response to SARS-CoV-2, is where the repertoires were released. Samples were obtained from the ongoing ImmuneRACE study (first 160 participants) and from roughly 1,300 subjects provided by 6 global collaborators. Nearly every sample came with metadata listing a de-identified subject ID, COVID-19 status, age in years and sex. Where HLA class I and class II types were available, the types were taken from metadata supplied by the sample provider, not from assay-based typing.

The immunoSEQ Assay, a bias-controlled multiplex PCR, was used to amplify TCRbeta CDR3 regions from genomic DNA. The source study handled its data this way. Within the assay, amplification of reference gene primers was used to estimate how many nucleated cells each sample contained. Sequence reads were collapsed and filtered to measure the absolute abundance of every unique TCRbeta CDR3 rearrangement. For each sample, productive Simpson clonality was calculated as the square root of Simpson's diversity index across productive rearrangements. Sourced from immuneACCESS, this table was stored by TCRdb with only in-frame sequences that have V and J called. A share of the clones is absent; for the studies checked, an unresolved V gene accounts for under half, and the remainder has no known explanation. V, J and clone size were drawn from that table, and D and trimming were deduced from the DNA. Counted in this sample were over 300,000 clones; 70% to 90% of them appeared once. The ten largest clones represent over 9.5% of the sample.

In the prospective study, participants were about 18 to 95 years old, resided in about two dozen geographic areas of the United States, and were enrolled through a virtual design. Cohort assignment in the prospective study relied on participant-reported clinical history from a screening survey and a study questionnaire. For ImmuneRACE Cohort 3, a participant was defined as recovered based on two consecutive negative NP/OP PCR tests, clearance by a healthcare professional, or resolution of symptoms. In the prospective study, whole blood, serum and a nasopharyngeal or oropharyngeal swab were collected from each participant by mobile phlebotomists. Participants in the prospective study had the option to provide additional blood draws and questionnaires over a roughly 2-month period. Prospective study blood samples were shipped either frozen or at room temperature before DNA extraction. The research as a whole found: How much clinical and demographic metadata was included differed by source and by participant, and the metadata was provided uncurated.

Deletion took 6 bases off V and 5 bases off J, with a span of 17 bases between the germline ends. The CDR3 covers 15 residues, taking in both the cysteine and the phenylalanine. Only the CDR3 region is kept as DNA, spanning 45 bases read in frame from base 1. From a lookup of the germline V gene (reference sequence), CDR1 and CDR2 are MNHEY and SMNVEV. The material sequenced was PBMCs or T cells enriched from blood (not recorded which). The chain is encoded by TRBV27 joined to TRBJ2-1; matching of 6 bases hints at TRBD1 as the D gene. This receptor was taken from a young woman who had recovered from COVID-19. The encoded CDR3 is CASRPRGTLNNEQFF. Here is the DNA: TGTGCCAGCAGGCCTAGGGGGACCCTAAACAATGAGCAGTTCTTC.